This TCR beta chain is drawn from a study of cytomegalovirus exposure and HLA in healthy donors. Across the whole study: The study's early data release held roughly 91 million unique TCRs from HLA-typed donors.

PCR involved 60 Vbeta and 13 Jbeta primers. Sequenced by immunoSEQ multiplex PCR; TCRdb stores in-frame clones only, minus some. The profile shows roughly 150,000 clones, roughly 70% of them singletons. Study results and caveats: Later findings reportedly placed an Asian-associated ancestry cluster below the approximately 670-donor mean for N-insertions. Using a false discovery rate of 0.05, a later analysis showed that 15,000 to 20,000 TCR beta sequences were associated with HLA alleles. Most TCR beta V segments were productive about 87% or about 30% of the time in an earlier analysis.

To note about this clone: Its antigen is not identified.

The germline V and J ends were trimmed by 4 bases and 5 bases, with 15 bases remaining between them. Germline lookup yields CDR1 GTSNPN and CDR2 SVGIG (reference sequence). The CDR3 is made up of 13 amino acids. This clonotype originated in a woman aged 18 to 35 in good health and CMV-seropositive. Sequenced material: PBMCs. The V call is TRBV30, the J call TRBJ2-7; D is uncertain. The CDR3 DNA follows: TGTGCCTGGAACTCAAACCTCCTCCACGAGCAGTACTTC. Encoded protein: CAWNSNLLHEQYF. The full variable domain, its missing parts supplied by reference TRBV30 and TRBJ2-7, is SQTIHQWPATLVQPVGSPLSLECTVEGTSNPNLYWYRQAAGRGLQLLFYSVGIGQISSEVPQNLSASRPQDRQFILSSKKLLLSDSGFYLCAWNSNLLHEQYFGPGTRLTVT.